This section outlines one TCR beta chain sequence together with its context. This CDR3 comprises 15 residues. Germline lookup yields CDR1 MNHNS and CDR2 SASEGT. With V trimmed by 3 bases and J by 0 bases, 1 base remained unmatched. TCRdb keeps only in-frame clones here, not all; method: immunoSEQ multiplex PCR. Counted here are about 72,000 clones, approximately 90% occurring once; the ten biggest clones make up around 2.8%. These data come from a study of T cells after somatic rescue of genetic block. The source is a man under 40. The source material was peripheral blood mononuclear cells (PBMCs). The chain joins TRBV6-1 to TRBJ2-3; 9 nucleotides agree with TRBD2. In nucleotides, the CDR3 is TGTGCCAGCAGTGACCTAGCGGGAAGCACAGATACGCAGTATTTT. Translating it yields CASSDLAGSTDTQYF.